This T cell receptor beta chain was sequenced in a study of blood T cells in healthy people across ages. Germline CDR1 reads SEHNR; CDR2 reads FQNEAQ (reference sequence). The CDR3 is 16 residues long. V shed 4 bases and J 7 bases; nucleotides not matched to a gene: 6. Broader study findings: Across the age range, TCR beta diversity per million T cells fell in a roughly linear way.

The sample holds a few counts of this clonotype. Its target is unknown. Using a J-beta primer mix together with a sample-barcoded 5' primer, a second PCR was run for roughly 7 to 11 cycles. TCRdb called the 5' RACE reads again in MiXCR, with one record for every CDR3 protein. The profile covers around 1.5 million distinct CDR3 sequences, with around 39% appearing a single time and roughly 7.9% taken by the ten largest. Total RNA, at least 6 micrograms per sample, was extracted from PBMCs. Sequencing was performed on blood. The source of this sequence is a woman aged 18-29 years in good health. The V call is TRBV7-9, the J call TRBJ2-3; TRBD2 matches at 15 bases. CDR3 protein: CASSYRTSGGENTQYF. The CDR3 nucleotides read TGTGCCAGCAGCTACAGGACTAGCGGGGGGGAGAATACGCAGTATTTT. Variable domain in full (rest from reference TRBV7-9 and TRBJ2-3): DTGVSQNPRHKITKRGQNVTFRCDPISEHNRLYWYRQTLGQGPEFLTYFQNEAQLEKSRLLSDRFSAERPKGSFSTLEIQRTEQGDSAMYLCASSYRTSGGENTQYFGPGTRLTVL.